This T cell receptor beta chain was sequenced for a study of T cell changes during pregnancy in multiple sclerosis. The CDR3 has 14 amino acids. In germline, CDR1 is SSHAT, CDR2 FNYEAQ (reference sequence). Remarks on this clone: The junction differs from germline at one of its ends, possibly a read error.

The method was immunoSEQ multiplex PCR; TCRdb's version includes in-frame clones alone and lacks a portion of them. There are approximately 110,000 clones in the sample; about nine tenths occur only once, and less than 4% lies in the top ten. Source: peripheral blood, taken after pregnancy. This sequence was found in a female donor with multiple sclerosis, enrolled in a pregnancy study. V usage is TRBV7-7 and J usage is TRBJ1-1; D is ambiguous. In DNA form, the CDR3 reads TGTGCTAGCAGCCCGCTAAGTGAGGCCACTGAAGCTTTCTTT. Translated: CASSPLSEATEAFF.